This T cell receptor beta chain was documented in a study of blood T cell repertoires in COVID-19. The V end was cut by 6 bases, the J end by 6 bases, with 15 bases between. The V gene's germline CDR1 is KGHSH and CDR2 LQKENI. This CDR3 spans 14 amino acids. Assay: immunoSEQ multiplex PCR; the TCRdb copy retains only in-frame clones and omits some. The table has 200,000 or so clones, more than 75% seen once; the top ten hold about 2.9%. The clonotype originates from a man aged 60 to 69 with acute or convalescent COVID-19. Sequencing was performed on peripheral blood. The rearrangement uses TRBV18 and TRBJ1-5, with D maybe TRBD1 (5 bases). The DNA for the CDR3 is TGTGCCAGCTCTCGGGGGGGTTTGGGTCAGCCCCAGCATTTT. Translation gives CASSRGGLGQPQHF.